One and the same sample provided the 21 T cell receptor beta chains below, sequenced in a study of T cells after somatic rescue of genetic block. Some clones are missing from TCRdb's copy, which holds only in-frame ones; the method was immunoSEQ multiplex PCR. The repertoire holds 80,000 to 100,000 clones, with 75% to 90% as singletons. Sequencing was performed on peripheral blood mononuclear cells (PBMCs). These receptors were obtained from a woman in her late teens or twenties.

The rearrangement joins TRBV7-2 to TRBJ2-3, with TRBD2 matching 7 bases. The CDR3 is 15 amino acids. The junction had 11 bases not matched to a gene; V was cut back by 5 bases and J by 6 bases. Germline CDR1 SGHTA, CDR2 FQGNSA. The CDR3, as DNA: TGTGCCAGCAGCCCCCGTCTGGGCGGGAGCGATACGCAGTATTTT. It encodes CASSPRLGGSDTQYF.

This rearrangement joins TRBV5-1 to TRBJ2-2, with D perhaps matching TRBD1 or TRBD2 (5 bases each). The CDR3 sequence is 13 residues long. V lost 0 bases and J 6 bases, leaving 6 bases between the germline ends. Germline loops: CDR1 SGHRS, CDR2 YFSETQ. The CDR3 nucleotides are TGCGCCAGCAGCTTGGGAGGGGCCGGGGAGCTGTTTTTT. Protein product: CASSLGGAGELFF. The complete variable domain, with remaining parts taken from reference TRBV5-1 and TRBJ2-2, reads KAGVTQTPRYLIKTRGQQVTLSCSPISGHRSVSWYQQTPGQGLQFLFEYFSETQRNKGNFPGRFSGRQFSNSRSEMNVSTLELGDSALYLCASSLGGAGELFFGEGSRLTVL.

This clone has just a few counts. This chain uses TRBV2 with TRBJ1-5; no firm D call. The germline V gene has CDR1 SNHLY and CDR2 FYNNEI. The ends were cut back, 1 base at V and 4 bases at J, with 2 bases in the middle. The CDR3 sequence is 12 residues long. The CDR3 nucleotides read TGTGCCAGCAGTGAAGTGAATCAGCCCCAGCATTTT. Translating it yields CASSEVNQPQHF.

The sample holds one count of this clone. V is TRBV5-1 and J is TRBJ1-2; D may be TRBD1 (5 bases). Germline-derived CDR1 and CDR2 are SGHRS and YFSETQ. The CDR3 has 13 amino acids. Trimming pared 4 bases from V and 5 bases from J, leaving 12 bases between. The CDR3 is CASSPGLLYGYTF. CDR3 sequence (DNA): TGCGCCAGCAGCCCGGGGCTACTATATGGCTACACCTTC.

The CDR3, as DNA: TGTGCCTGGAGTGCTCGGACAGGGGGCGCGGGTGGCTACACCTTC. Protein product: CAWSARTGGAGGYTF. The chain joins TRBV30 to TRBJ1-2; 11 nucleotides match TRBD1. The CDR3 contains 15 residues. In germline, CDR1 is GTSNPN, CDR2 SVGIG (reference sequence). J gave up 7 bases and V 1 base, and 8 bases lay outside the gene matches.

The V and J genes are TRBV12-1 and TRBJ1-2; the D call TRBD1 from the table was never checked on the DNA. TRBV12-1 is an annotated pseudogene. The CDR3 runs 14 residues. In nucleotides, the CDR3 is TGTGCCAGCAGCTTTGAGTCAGGGGGCTGTGGCTACACCTTC. It codes for CASSFESGGCGYTF.

The chain uses TRBV19 and TRBJ2-2, with 11 bases fitting TRBD2. The V gene's germline CDR1 is LNHDA and CDR2 SQIVND (reference sequence). Germline trimming cut 6 bases from V and 3 bases from J; bases unmatched to any gene: 0. The CDR3 covers 14 residues. This CDR3 reads CASRLAGDTGELFF. The CDR3 DNA reads as TGTGCCAGTAGACTAGCGGGAGACACCGGGGAGCTGTTTTTT.

Details on this clone: Other DNA sequences in the sample encode the same CDR3. The chain carries TRBV7-9 and TRBJ2-5; no clear D gene. Trimming shortened V by 5 bases and J by 5 bases, and 9 bases separated the two germline ends. This CDR3 is 12 amino acids long. The germline CDR1 and CDR2 sequences are SEHNR and FQNEAQ (reference sequence). CDR3 nucleotides: TGTGCCAGCAGCCCGCAAGGCGAGACCCAGTACTTC. Translated, it gives CASSPQGETQYF. The full variable domain, completed using reference TRBV7-9 and TRBJ2-5, is DTGVSQNPRHKITKRGQNVTFRCDPISEHNRLYWYRQTLGQGPEFLTYFQNEAQLEKSRLLSDRFSAERPKGSFSTLEIQRTEQGDSAMYLCASSPQGETQYFGPGTRLLVL.

The chain combines TRBV27 with TRBJ1-2; D ambiguous. The CDR3 spans 15 residues. Trimming left V 0 bases short and J 4 bases short, with 12 bases between. In germline, CDR1 is MNHEY, CDR2 SMNVEV (reference sequence). The CDR3 bases are TGTGCCAGCAGTTTATCCCGAGAGACGAGCTATGGCTACACCTTC. Translated: CASSLSRETSYGYTF.

This chain uses TRBV6-5 with TRBJ2-7; a weak D match, TRBD1 (5 bases). The ends were cut back, 0 bases at V and 2 bases at J, with 11 bases in the middle. The germline CDR1 and CDR2 sequences are MNHEY and SVGAGI. The CDR3 runs to 15 residues. The CDR3 here is CASSYSRGHTYEQYF. The CDR3, as DNA: TGTGCCAGCAGTTACTCAAGAGGACATACCTACGAGCAGTACTTC.

A few counts support this clone. The chain links TRBV5-4 to TRBJ1-2; D is perhaps TRBD1 (6 bases). Germline CDR1 SGHNT, CDR2 YYREEE (reference sequence). This CDR3 comprises 13 residues. V was clipped by 0 bases and J by 7 bases, with 10 bases between them. The DNA for the CDR3 is TGTGCCAGCAGCTTGGCGGGGGCGGGTGGCTACACCTTC. Translated: CASSLAGAGGYTF.

The chain uses TRBV2 and TRBJ2-3; D gene uncertain. Trimming removed 6 bases at V and 2 bases at J, with 15 bases between. Germline V gene sequence: CDR1 SNHLY, CDR2 FYNNEI. The CDR3 length is 15 residues. CDR3 amino acids: CASSSEGIYTDTQYF. As DNA, the CDR3 is TGTGCCAGCAGCTCCGAAGGGATTTACACAGATACGCAGTATTTT.

The gene calls are TRBV19 and TRBJ2-3, with 11 bases identical to TRBD2. V shed 6 bases and J 2 bases; nucleotides not matched to a gene: 7. CDR3 size: 16 residues. The germline V gene encodes CDR1 LNHDA and CDR2 SQIVND (reference sequence). The DNA for the CDR3 is TGTGCCAGTAGCCCAAGGACTAGCGGGTACACAGATACGCAGTATTTT. It encodes CASSPRTSGYTDTQYF. The variable domain in full, with the rest retrieved from reference TRBV19 and TRBJ2-3, is DGGITQSPKYLFRKEGQNVTLSCEQNLNHDAMYWYRQDPGQGLRLIYYSQIVNDFQKGDIAEGYSVSREKKESFPLTVTSAQKNPTAFYLCASSPRTSGYTDTQYFGPGTRLTVL.

The V call is TRBV9, the J call TRBJ2-1, with 9 nucleotides matching TRBD2. The length of the CDR3 is 16 residues. After removal of 3 bases from V and 4 bases from J, the junction contained 8 bases not matched to a gene. CDR1 is SGDLS and CDR2 is YYNGEE in the germline V gene. The CDR3 reads CASSARLAVEYNEQFF. CDR3 nucleotides: TGTGCCAGCAGCGCAAGACTAGCGGTTGAGTACAATGAGCAGTTCTTC. The variable domain in full, with the rest retrieved from reference TRBV9 and TRBJ2-1, is DSGVTQTPKHLITATGQRVTLRCSPRSGDLSVYWYQQSLDQGLQFLIQYYNGEERAKGNILERFSAQQFPDLHSELNLSSLELGDSALYFCASSARLAVEYNEQFFGPGTRLTVL.

The sample holds one count of this clone. The chain links TRBV20-1 to TRBJ2-1, with D hard to call. V lost 2 bases to trimming and J lost 9 bases, with 5 bases between them. From germline, CDR1 is DFQATT and CDR2 SNEGSKA (reference sequence). CDR3 length: 10 amino acids. CDR3 sequence: CSARKVEQFF. For the CDR3, the DNA is TGCAGTGCTAGAAAGGTTGAGCAGTTCTTC.

V and J are TRBV7-9 and TRBJ2-1, with a possible D match to TRBD1 (5 bases). The V and J ends lost 3 bases and 4 bases respectively, with 13 bases between them. This CDR3 has 15 residues. The germline V gene has CDR1 SEHNR and CDR2 FQNEAQ (reference sequence). CDR3 bases: TGTGCCAGCAGCTTTCGACAGCGAGGATACAATGAGCAGTTCTTC. Translation gives CASSFRQRGYNEQFF.

The genes are TRBV29-1 and TRBJ1-1; 7 bases map to TRBD1. The CDR3 has 13 residues. After removal of 7 bases from V and 2 bases from J, the junction contained 7 bases not matched to a gene. Germline lookup yields CDR1 SQVTM and CDR2 ANQGSEA. The CDR3 here is CSAGDSLNTEAFF. Written as DNA, the CDR3 is TGCAGCGCCGGGGACAGTCTAAACACTGAAGCTTTCTTT.

DNA for the CDR3: TGTGCCAGTAGTATTACAGGCCTCTCCTACGAGCAGTACTTC. Translated, it gives CASSITGLSYEQYF. The chain has TRBV19 and TRBJ2-7; tentatively, D is TRBD1 (5 bases). The germline V and J ends were trimmed by 3 bases and 0 bases, with 9 bases remaining between them. In germline, CDR1 is LNHDA, CDR2 SQIVND (reference sequence). The CDR3 has 14 amino acids.

This chain uses TRBV28 with TRBJ1-1, with unresolved D. Germline-derived CDR1 and CDR2 are MDHEN and SYDVKM. The V end lost 11 bases, the J end lost 0 bases, and 13 bases lay between the germline ends. This CDR3 is built from 13 residues. This chain's CDR3 is CAVKPPMNTEAFF. The CDR3 DNA is TGTGCCGTTAAACCCCCCATGAACACTGAAGCTTTCTTT.

Comments on this clone: At one end, the junction sequence differs from germline, possibly due to a read error. This chain uses TRBV25-1 with TRBJ2-4; D unresolved. The germline V gene encodes CDR1 MGHDK and CDR2 SYGVNS. The CDR3 extends over 11 amino acids. Written as DNA, the CDR3 is TGTGCCAGCACTCCTCACGACCCCCGGGTCTTC. Encoded protein: CASTPHDPRVF.

The chain combines TRBV19 with TRBJ2-1, with D possibly matching TRBD2 (7 bases). V lost 5 bases and J 12 bases, leaving 14 bases between the germline ends. CDR3 length equals 12 residues. From germline, CDR1 is LNHDA and CDR2 SQIVND (reference sequence). For the CDR3, the DNA is TGTGCCAGTAGTTCTACGGGGGGCTCGCAGTTCTTC. It specifies CASSSTGGSQFF.